This is a list of T cell receptor beta chains from one sample in a study of vaccination and CD4 T cells after COVID-19. TCRdb re-derived calls from the PCR reads in MiXCR, one entry per CDR3 protein. This sample carries under 20,000 distinct CDR3 sequences, about 38% of them seen once, and the ten largest clones take roughly a quarter. Their recognized antigens are unknown. The starting material was CD4+ T cells from blood, cultured in vitro, obtained before SARS-CoV-2 vaccination. Receptors originate from a human donor who received a COVID-19 vaccine. Both conserved end residues are part of each CDR3. The D gene is left open where the match is weak.

len | j_gene | v_gene | d_gene | CDR3aa
15 | TRBJ2-3 | TRBV7-2 | . | CASSPRGWAADTQYF
20 | TRBJ2-3 | TRBV7-2 | TRBD2 | CASSLRTSGRYALRTDTQYF
13 | TRBJ2-3 | TRBV20-1 | TRBD2 | CSARTSGVDTQYF
14 | TRBJ2-7 | TRBV4-2 | TRBD1 | CASRRQGGAYEQYF
13 | TRBJ1-1 | TRBV6-2/TRBV6-3 | . | CASSLDGNTEAFF
13 | TRBJ2-1 | TRBV30 | TRBD2 | CAWVAGTYNEQFF
15 | TRBJ1-1 | TRBV7-2 | . | CASSPSGTVNTEAFF
20 | TRBJ1-1 | TRBV5-3 | TRBD1 | CASSFLPPSDRAPSDTEAFF
16 | TRBJ2-1 | TRBV7-2 | TRBD2 | CASSPSWASGGGEQFF
13 | TRBJ1-6 | TRBV30 | . | CAWSRDYNSPLHF
15 | TRBJ2-6 | TRBV20-1 | . | CSAPSGPSGANVLTF
15 | TRBJ2-3 | TRBV27 | TRBD2 | CASSFTSGGGYTQYF
15 | TRBJ1-6 | TRBV5-4 | TRBD1 | CASSSGQEDNSPLHF
14 | TRBJ1-1 | TRBV21-1 | . | CASSKGFRGTEAFF
15 | TRBJ2-3 | TRBV7-2 | . | CASSLDSESTDTQYF
13 | TRBJ1-2 | TRBV7-9 | . | CASSSVMGYGYTF
14 | TRBJ2-3 | TRBV18 | . | CASSPPGTSDTQYF
16 | TRBJ2-2 | TRBV6-5 | TRBD1 | CASSYGTGGSTGELFF
14 | TRBJ1-1 | TRBV5-4 | . | CASSLGRLNTEAFF
16 | TRBJ2-5 | TRBV10-3 | TRBD2 | CAISELAGEFQETQYF
15 | TRBJ2-5 | TRBV10-3 | TRBD2 | CAIRGASGGQETQYF
12 | TRBJ1-1 | TRBV20-1 | . | CSARRMNTEAFF
12 | TRBJ1-3 | TRBV12-5 | . | CASGRVGNTIYF
14 | TRBJ2-3 | TRBV24-1 | . | CATSDLQVTDTQYF
18 | TRBJ1-3 | TRBV6-5 | TRBD1 | CASSSTRTGQSSGNTIYF
14 | TRBJ2-2 | TRBV6-1 | . | CASILGGNTGELFF
13 | TRBJ1-6 | TRBV11-3 | . | CASSLDPSSPLHF
17 | TRBJ2-5 | TRBV7-2 | TRBD2 | CASSLVSGTSGGETQYF
13 | TRBJ2-3 | TRBV24-1 | . | CATSDSALAPEYF
13 | TRBJ1-6 | TRBV2 | . | CASSVEGISPLHF
16 | TRBJ1-5 | TRBV20-1 | TRBD1 | CSATLSGGWGNQPQHF
15 | TRBJ1-5 | TRBV15 | . | CATSRQGEWNQPQHF
14 | TRBJ2-5 | TRBV30 | TRBD2 | CAWSLAGDQETQYF
14 | TRBJ1-5 | TRBV12-3/TRBV12-4 | TRBD1 | CASSLQGLLGPQHF
12 | TRBJ2-5 | TRBV7-9 | TRBD2 | CASSTGLVAQYF
13 | TRBJ1-1 | TRBV30 | TRBD1 | CAWRGQGYTEAFF
14 | TRBJ2-7 | TRBV7-9 | TRBD1 | CASSLGQGHYEQYF
13 | TRBJ1-1 | TRBV27 | . | CASWKGLGTEAFF
13 | TRBJ1-1 | TRBV30 | . | CAWSSELNTEAFF
17 | TRBJ2-1 | TRBV6-5 | . | CASSYSRTFFSGDEQFF
13 | TRBJ1-5 | TRBV12-3/TRBV12-4 | . | CASRAGVGQPQHF
18 | TRBJ2-3 | TRBV10-3 | TRBD2 | CAINRPGTSGGRTDTQYF
17 | TRBJ1-3 | TRBV6-1 | TRBD1 | CASSLGTGPFSGNTIYF